This T cell receptor beta chain was documented in a study of cytomegalovirus exposure and HLA in healthy donors. The PCR employed 60 Vbeta primers together with 13 Jbeta primers. Generated by immunoSEQ multiplex PCR, the TCRdb table keeps only in-frame clones and is missing some. The table has around 130,000 clones, approximately 80% seen once. Findings and limits, study-wide: Reports state that TCR beta sequences accurately predicted most subjects' HLA-A and HLA-B alleles. In an earlier analysis, about 90% or about 30%: the productive usage of most TCR beta V segments. Several of the most significant clusters were apparently associated with common viral pathogens in a later analysis. Most sequenced TCRs were rare (though some public TCRs occurred in many donors).

As for this clone: Its cognate antigen is unknown.

This clonotype was sampled from a woman between 18 and 30 years old in good health and CMV-seropositive. The sequencing input was PBMCs.

As DNA, the CDR3 is TGTGCCAGCAGTCACACTAGCGGGGGGGGTCATGAGCAGTTCTTC. It is translated as CASSHTSGGGHEQFF. The V call is TRBV28, the J call TRBJ2-1, with TRBD2 matching 13 bases. This CDR3 region has 15 residues. Trimming cost V 5 bases and J 8 bases; bases outside gene matches: 6. CDR1 and CDR2 from the germline V gene are MDHEN and SYDVKM.